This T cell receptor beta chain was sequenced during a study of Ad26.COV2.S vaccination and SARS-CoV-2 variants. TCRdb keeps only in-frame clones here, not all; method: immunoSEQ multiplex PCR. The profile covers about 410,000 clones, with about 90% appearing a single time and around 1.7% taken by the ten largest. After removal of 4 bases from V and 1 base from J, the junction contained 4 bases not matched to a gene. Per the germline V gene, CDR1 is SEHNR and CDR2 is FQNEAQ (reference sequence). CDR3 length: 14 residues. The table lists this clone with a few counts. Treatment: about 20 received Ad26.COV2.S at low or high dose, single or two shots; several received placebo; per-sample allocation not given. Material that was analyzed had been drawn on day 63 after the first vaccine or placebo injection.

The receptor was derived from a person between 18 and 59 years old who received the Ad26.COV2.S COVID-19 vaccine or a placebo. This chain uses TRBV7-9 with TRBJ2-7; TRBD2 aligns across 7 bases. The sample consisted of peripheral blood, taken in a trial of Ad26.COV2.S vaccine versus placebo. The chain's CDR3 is CASSSWGGSYEQYF. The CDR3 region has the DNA TGTGCCAGCAGCTCGTGGGGGGGATCCTACGAGCAGTACTTC.